The 26 T cell receptor beta chains below were found in one sample sequenced in a study of shared clonotypes between healthy human individuals. Libraries were prepared by immunoSEQ multiplex PCR; TCRdb keeps only in-frame clonotypes and omits some of them. The sample contains around 620,000 clones, approximately 95% of which appear only once. The naive CD8 fraction comprised CD45RO-negative cells positively selected for CCR7 and excluded terminally differentiated effector memory CD45RA+ cells. Sequencing was done on a sample of naive CD8+ T cells sorted from blood. These receptors came from a young woman in good health.

The V call is TRBV4-1, the J call TRBJ2-7, with D uncertain. The CDR3 extends over 14 amino acids. The V gene lost 4 bases and the J gene lost 6 bases, with 16 bases spanning the gap. Germline CDR1 and CDR2: MGHRA and YSYEKL. CDR3 loop: CASSPGPYLGEQYF. CDR3 bases: TGCGCCAGCAGCCCGGGCCCCTATCTTGGCGAGCAGTACTTC.

This clone was seen a single time. The CDR3 nucleotides are TGTGCCAGCAGTGCGACAGGGGGCGTGGCCCAGCATTTT. It is translated as CASSATGGVAQHF. V usage is TRBV28 and J usage is TRBJ1-5, with 10 bases identical to TRBD1. V was pared by 5 bases and J by 11 bases, with 6 bases of the junction left unmatched. This CDR3 is 13 amino acids long. CDR1 MDHEN and CDR2 SYDVKM come from the germline V gene.

The chain carries TRBV7-9 and TRBJ1-2; 7 bases line up with TRBD1. CDR1 is SEHNR, CDR2 FQNEAQ, per germline (reference sequence). The CDR3 sequence is 19 residues long. Trimming at V came to 4 bases and at J to 5 bases, leaving 22 bases not matched to a gene. This CDR3 reads CASSSNLWTGGKVKYGYTF. The CDR3 DNA reads TGTGCCAGCAGCTCTAACTTATGGACAGGCGGAAAAGTTAAGTATGGCTACACCTTC. The complete variable domain, with remaining parts taken from reference TRBV7-9 and TRBJ1-2, reads DTGVSQNPRHKITKRGQNVTFRCDPISEHNRLYWYRQTLGQGPEFLTYFQNEAQLEKSRLLSDRFSAERPKGSFSTLEIQRTEQGDSAMYLCASSSNLWTGGKVKYGYTFGSGTRLTVV.

This clone was recorded once. The chain uses TRBV5-4 and TRBJ2-1; 14 nucleotides align to TRBD2. Germline V lookup: CDR1 SGHNT, CDR2 YYREEE (reference sequence). The CDR3 spans 16 residues. With 4 bases clipped from V and 9 bases from J, the junction kept 9 bases outside the gene matches. In nucleotides, the CDR3 is TGTGCCAGCAGCCCTGGGACTAGCGGGAGACAGGGTGAGCAGTTCTTC. Amino acids: CASSPGTSGRQGEQFF.

With regard to this clone: This sample also contains other DNA sequences that code for the same CDR3. This chain links TRBV9 with TRBJ2-5; maybe TRBD2 (5 bases). CDR1 SGDLS and CDR2 YYNGEE come from the germline V gene. This CDR3 region has 14 residues. V was cut by 4 bases and J by 5 bases, with 15 bases left in between. The CDR3 DNA reads as TGTGCCAGCAGCCCCCCCACTAGTTTGGAGACCCAGTACTTC. Its protein is CASSPPTSLETQYF.

The chain recombines TRBV4-1 with TRBJ2-1, with 10 bases lining up with TRBD2. CDR1 is MGHRA, CDR2 YSYEKL, per germline. V was pared by 3 bases and J by 6 bases, with 23 bases of the junction left unmatched. The CDR3 totals 21 residues. CDR3 DNA sequence: TGCGCCAGCAGCCAGCTCCCCACGGCTTATATAGCGGGAGGCTATGGCAATGAGCAGTTCTTC. This gives the protein CASSQLPTAYIAGGYGNEQFF.

The chain joins TRBV7-2 to TRBJ2-3, with TRBD2 identical over 16 bases. Unmatched junction bases numbered 6, after V lost 5 bases and J lost 4 bases. CDR1 is SGHTA and CDR2 is FQGNSA in the germline V gene. This CDR3 is 17 amino acids long. CDR3 residues: CASSLGTSGRAPDTQYF. The CDR3 nucleotides are TGTGCCAGCAGCCTAGGGACTAGCGGGAGGGCCCCAGATACGCAGTATTTT.

The rearrangement joins TRBV7-2 to TRBJ2-2; no definite D call. This CDR3 is built from 13 residues. Trimming removed 7 bases at V and 7 bases at J, with 13 bases between. Germline assignment: CDR1 SGHTA and CDR2 FQGNSA. CDR3 protein: CASISIPSGELFF. CDR3 sequence (DNA): TGTGCCAGCATTTCAATTCCGAGCGGGGAGCTGTTTTTT. Drawing the rest from reference TRBV7-2 and TRBJ2-2, the complete variable domain is GAGVSQSPSNKVTEKGKDVELRCDPISGHTALYWYRQSLGQGLEFLIYFQGNSAPDKSGLPSDRFSAERTGGSVSTLTIQRTQQEDSAVYLCASISIPSGELFFGEGSRLTVL.

The chain combines TRBV27 with TRBJ1-4; D remains ambiguous. Germline CDR1 is MNHEY and CDR2 is SMNVEV (reference sequence). V lost 5 bases and J lost 0, with 10 bases in between. This CDR3 is 15 amino acids long. The CDR3 DNA reads TGTGCCAGCAGTCGAGTTCAAACAACTAATGAAAAACTGTTTTTT. It encodes CASSRVQTTNEKLFF.

This chain uses TRBV2 with TRBJ2-2, with D perhaps assigned TRBD1 or TRBD2 (6 bases each). The germline V and J ends were trimmed by 3 bases and 3 bases, with 11 bases remaining between them. This CDR3 is built from 15 residues. Germline V gene sequence: CDR1 SNHLY, CDR2 FYNNEI. CDR3 sequence reads: CASSDGGQDTGELFF. The CDR3 coding sequence is TGTGCCAGCAGTGATGGGGGGCAGGACACCGGGGAGCTGTTTTTT.

The chain is built from TRBV4-1 and TRBJ1-5; D is uncertain. The CDR3 loop spans 18 amino acids. Germline V CDR1 and CDR2: MGHRA, YSYEKL. Between the trimmed V and J ends, which lost 1 base and 2 bases, there was a span of 18 bases. CDR3 DNA: TGCGCCAGCAGCCAAGTGGCAACGGCCCCGTCGGGCAATCAGCCCCAGCATTTT. Translating gives CASSQVATAPSGNQPQHF.

The genes are TRBV7-9 and TRBJ2-1; D is possibly TRBD1 (6 bases). V lost 6 bases and J lost 8, with 14 bases in between. CDR1 is SEHNR, CDR2 FQNEAQ, per germline (reference sequence). CDR3 length: 13 amino acids. Written as DNA, the CDR3 is TGTGCCAGCAGTCAACAGGGTTCCGATGAGCAGTTCTTC. Protein: CASSQQGSDEQFF.

The chain uses TRBV30 and TRBJ2-3; 7 nucleotides align to TRBD1. J lost 3 bases, V lost 2 bases, and 5 bases had no gene match. The length of the CDR3 is 14 residues. CDR1 and CDR2 (germline): GTSNPN, SVGIG (reference sequence). CDR3 sequence: CAWSKGAGTDTQYF. The CDR3 DNA sequence: TGTGCCTGGAGTAAGGGGGCAGGGACAGATACGCAGTATTTT.

The rearrangement links TRBV29-1 to TRBJ2-2; TRBD1 aligns across 8 bases. This CDR3 comprises 15 residues. The V gene's germline CDR1 is SQVTM and CDR2 ANQGSEA. Trimming took 5 bases from V and 0 from J; bases not matched to a gene: 5. CDR3 bases: TGCAGCGTTCCCCAGGGGGCAACGAACACCGGGGAGCTGTTTTTT. The encoded protein is CSVPQGATNTGELFF.

Only one count was recorded for this clone. The chain couples TRBV27 to TRBJ2-4; D is possibly TRBD1 (6 bases). The CDR3 covers 12 residues. Germline V gives CDR1 MNHEY, CDR2 SMNVEV (reference sequence). The V end was cut by 8 bases, the J end by 8 bases, with 13 bases between. The CDR3 reads CASSTGLDIQYF. DNA of the CDR3: TGTGCCAGCTCTACAGGGCTGGACATTCAGTACTTC.

The chain uses TRBV11-1 and TRBJ2-7; the match to TRBD2 covers 9 bases. The CDR3 sequence is 15 residues long. Germline V gives CDR1 SGHAT, CDR2 FQDESV (reference sequence). J lost 3 bases, V lost 4 bases, and 7 bases had no gene match. CDR3 amino acids: CASSYVAGELYEQYF. The CDR3 nucleotides are TGTGCCAGCAGCTATGTAGCGGGAGAGCTCTACGAGCAGTACTTC.

This chain uses TRBV6-5 with TRBJ2-1; no clear D. The V end lost 0 bases, the J end lost 8 bases, and 8 bases lay between the germline ends. Germline assignment: CDR1 MNHEY and CDR2 SVGAGI. The CDR3 loop spans 13 amino acids. This chain's CDR3 is CASSYSSGYEQFF. CDR3 DNA: TGTGCCAGCAGTTACTCGTCCGGGTATGAGCAGTTCTTC.

The chain combines TRBV30 with TRBJ2-7; D is possibly TRBD2 (5 bases). This CDR3 contains 10 residues. Germline-derived CDR1 and CDR2 are GTSNPN and SVGIG (reference sequence). Trimming took 5 bases from V and 6 from J, leaving 8 bases between them. The CDR3 region is CAWGEFEQYF. As DNA, the CDR3 is TGTGCCTGGGGGGAGTTCGAGCAGTACTTC.

The CDR3 DNA follows: TGTGCCAGCAGCTTATCCGGGACAGGTTACGAGCAGTACTTC. It translates to CASSLSGTGYEQYF. The J gene is TRBJ2-7, the V gene TRBV7-2, with TRBD1 matching over 8 bases. This CDR3 is built from 14 residues. The trim removed 2 bases at V and 4 bases at J, leaving 4 bases unmatched. Germline values: CDR1 SGHTA, CDR2 FQGNSA.

The genes are TRBV29-1 and TRBJ1-5, with D tentatively TRBD1 (5 bases). Germline loops: CDR1 SQVTM, CDR2 ANQGSEA. With 6 bases removed from V and 4 bases from J, the gap between germline ends came to 10 bases. CDR3 length equals 12 residues. In DNA, the CDR3 is TGCAGCGTCCTTCAGGGTAATCAGCCCCAGCATTTT. Translating gives CSVLQGNQPQHF.

This chain links TRBV14 with TRBJ2-7; D could derive from TRBD1 or TRBD2 (5 bases each). The CDR3 consists of 14 residues. The ends were cut back, 3 bases at V and 3 bases at J, with 12 bases in the middle. CDR1 and CDR2 from the germline V gene are SGHDN and FVKESK. The CDR3 loop is CASSHRDGDYEQYF. The DNA of the CDR3 is TGTGCCAGCAGCCACCGGGACGGAGACTACGAGCAGTACTTC. Full variable domain (remainder filled in from reference TRBV14 and TRBJ2-7): EAGVTQFPSHSVIEKGQTVTLRCDPISGHDNLYWYRRVMGKEIKFLLHFVKESKQDESGMPNNRFLAERTGGTYSTLKVQPAELEDSGVYFCASSHRDGDYEQYFGPGTRLTVT.

V is TRBV5-6 and J is TRBJ2-6; the D gene is possibly TRBD1 (6 bases). The CDR3 runs 17 residues. CDR1 SGHDT and CDR2 YYEEEE come from the germline V gene. Trimming removed 0 bases at V and 1 base at J, with 11 bases between. The CDR3 spells CASSLGTVMSGANVLTF. In DNA, the CDR3 is TGTGCCAGCAGCTTGGGGACAGTGATGTCTGGGGCCAACGTCCTGACTTTC.

This sequence joins TRBV10-2 and TRBJ1-4; D unclear. Germline V lookup: CDR1 WSHSY, CDR2 SAAADI. CDR3 length: 12 residues. V lost 8 bases and J lost 6, with 10 bases in between. CDR3 coding DNA: TGCGCCAGCTCGGGTTTCGATGAAAAACTGTTTTTT. It translates to CASSGFDEKLFF.

CDR3 in amino acids: CASSYSQYQPQHF. The CDR3 DNA sequence: TGTGCCAGCAGTTACTCTCAATATCAGCCCCAGCATTTT. V gene TRBV6-5 combines with J gene TRBJ1-5; D is unresolved. CDR3 size: 13 residues. Germline V gene data show CDR1 as MNHEY and CDR2 as SVGAGI. The ends were cut back, 0 bases at V and 5 bases at J, with 5 bases in the middle.

This clone is a singleton in its sample. CDR3 sequence: CASSLPNSPYEQYF. The CDR3 nucleotides read TGTGCCAGCAGTTTACCCAATAGTCCCTACGAGCAGTACTTC. This sequence joins TRBV28 and TRBJ2-7, with unresolved D. CDR3 length: 14 amino acids. Germline CDR1 MDHEN, CDR2 SYDVKM. V shed 2 bases and J shed 2 bases, with 10 bases lying between them.

The chain employs TRBV5-6 and TRBJ2-1; 7 bases match TRBD2. Germline V gene data show CDR1 as SGHDT and CDR2 as YYEEEE. The CDR3 covers 16 residues. With 0 bases clipped from V and 5 bases from J, the junction kept 8 bases outside the gene matches. CDR3 sequence (DNA): TGTGCCAGCAGCTTGGTGGGGGAGGGCCGCAACAATGAGCAGTTCTTC. It is translated as CASSLVGEGRNNEQFF.